A single T cell receptor (beta chain) is shown here with its context. The length of the CDR3 is 13 residues. Germline CDR1 and CDR2: MRHNA and SNTAGT. Trimming pared 3 bases from V and 5 bases from J, leaving 10 bases between. Original processing methods: Nucleated cell counts were estimated from reference gene primer amplification. Profiling relied on immunoSEQ multiplex PCR, and the TCRdb table lists in-frame clones only, not all of them. V, J and clone size are those of that table, while D and trimming were read from the DNA. The sample records tens of thousands of clones, about 76% being singletons. These data are taken from a study of blood T cell repertoires in COVID-19. Looking at the study overall: Samples representing acute and convalescent COVID-19 were sourced from the United States, Italy and Spain. PBMCs, B-cell-depleted T cells, or T cells were the source of the cDNA or gDNA that made up the material.

This TCR was recovered from an elderly woman with active or convalescent COVID-19. V and J are TRBV6-4 and TRBJ1-2; D gene uncertain. The sample taken for sequencing was peripheral blood. The CDR3 DNA is TGTGCCAGCAGTGAGTCGGGAGGTTATGGCTACACCTTC. As protein: CASSESGGYGYTF.